The T cell receptor (beta chain) described here comes from a study of spatial heterogeneity in lung cancer (dated by TCRdb to the late 2010s). Concerning the study at large: Beta-chain transcripts were consistently detected in greater numbers than alpha-chain transcripts, which likely reflects a higher abundance of beta-chain transcripts. In tumor regions, TCR transcript counts showed a strong correlation with a T cell transcriptional module score derived from matched bulk RNA-seq. TCR alpha and beta repertoires were quantitatively compared across multiple tumor regions, matched nontumor lung and blood in non-small cell lung cancer. Both alpha and beta chains were TCR-sequenced in around 220 tumor regions, approximately 64 matched nontumor lung samples and 56 PBMC samples obtained at surgery. TCR repertoire features were related to nonsynonymous mutation counts determined by whole-exome sequencing of tumor tissue. In the raw uncorrected reads, each unique combination of TCR and UMI appeared more than ten times on average.

V loses 4 bases at its end and J loses 5 bases; junction bases beyond the gene matches: 9. The CDR3 contains 15 residues, cysteine and phenylalanine counted. Only the CDR3 DNA stays, 45 bases, in frame from base 1. In the paper's terms, the time point label means: sample taken at primary tumor resection. The donors were 65 to 85 patients from the lung TRACERx cohort who had early-stage, untreated non-small cell lung cancer. Without any cell sorting, TCR sequencing was performed on whole RNA extracted either from tumor and nontumor lung tissue or from cryopreserved PBMC samples. A patient was chosen for TCR sequencing only when enough RNA was available from at least two tumor regions. A lung pathologist reviewed the tumor and adjacent nontumor lung specimens before the specimens were selected. By its share of the sample, this clonotype is medium-sized (0.01 to 0.1%). What this receptor recognizes is not known. No much larger clone exists at a distance of one base, and base qualities are not known.

Results and caveats for the whole study, not just this receptor: TCR-seq was estimated to cover only approximately 6.3% of tumor T cells for alpha chains and approximately 12% for beta chains. Counts of ubiquitous and regional expanded TCRs were found to correlate with counts of ubiquitous and regional nonsynonymous mutations, respectively. Additional single-cell paired TCR alpha and beta sequencing was considered necessary to confirm, at a functional level, the hypothesis that regional TCRs recognize regional mutations. The number of expanded intratumoral alpha and beta TCRs correlated with the tumor nonsynonymous mutation count.

The receptor library was made with 5' RACE. Sequenced using a NextSeq 500. The TCR library protocol attached a unique molecular identifier to each TCR cDNA molecule to allow correction of PCR and sequencing errors. Per the source publication's procedure: TCR identification, UMI-based error correction and CDR3 extraction were performed with Decombinator tools. Expanded TCRs were defined as those above a frequency of 2 per 1,000, corresponding to the top 1% of the tumor frequency distribution. Expanded tumor TCRs statistically deemed absent (corrected P<0.05) from at least one tumor region were classed as regional, and all other expanded tumor TCRs were classed as ubiquitous. Renyi diversity was calculated using the R vegan package after each repertoire was subsampled 100 times to 5,000 TCRs. CDR3 similarity networks were built from amino acid triplet string-kernel similarity, with CDR3s being connected when pairwise similarity was above 0.82. TCRdb reworked the public reads: Q25 trimming with fastp, MiXCR clone assembly, productive beta chains retained. All rows with the same CDR3 protein become a single entry with the most common DNA and genes. Clone size and V and J calls follow TCRdb, not the original study. This sample has about 2,900 distinct CDR3 sequences in its table, and approximately 7% of those were observed once. The ten largest clones capture approximately 10% of the sample.

The sequence came from a female donor with early-stage non-small cell lung cancer. Here the chain combines TRBV12-3 or TRBV12-4 and TRBJ1-2, and 8 bases in between align with TRBD1. This specimen consisted of lung tumor tissue, obtained at surgery. The nucleotide sequence is given as TGTGCCAGCAGTTACGGGACAGGAACAGGGTATGGCTACACCTTC. Its protein is CASSYGTGTGYGYTF.